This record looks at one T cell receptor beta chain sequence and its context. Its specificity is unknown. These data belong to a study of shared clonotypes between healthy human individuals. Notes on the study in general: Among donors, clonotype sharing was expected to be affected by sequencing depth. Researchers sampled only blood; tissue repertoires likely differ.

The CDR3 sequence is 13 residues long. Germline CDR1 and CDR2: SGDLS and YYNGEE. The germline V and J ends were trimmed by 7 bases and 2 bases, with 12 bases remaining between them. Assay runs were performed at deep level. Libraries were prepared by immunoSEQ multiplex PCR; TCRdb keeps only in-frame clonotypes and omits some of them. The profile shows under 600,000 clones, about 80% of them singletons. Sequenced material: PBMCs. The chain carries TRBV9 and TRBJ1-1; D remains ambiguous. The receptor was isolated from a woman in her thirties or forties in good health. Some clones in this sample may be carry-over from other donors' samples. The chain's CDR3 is CASSRGPNTEAFF. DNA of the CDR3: TGTGCCAGCTCCCGAGGGCCCAACACTGAAGCTTTCTTT.